This is a list of T cell receptor beta chains from one sample in a study of T cell repertoires in cytomegalovirus infection. Their target antigens are unknown. TCRdb independently ran MiXCR on the reads; one entry per CDR3 protein. The data show hundreds of thousands of distinct CDR3 sequences, just under 30% seen once. The sample was cultured PBMCs, taken from culture after CMV antigen stimulation. The source is a human donor in good health (CMV status not recorded). Some clones in this sample may be carry-over from other donors' samples. The CDR3 runs from the conserved cysteine through the conserved F or W.

TRBV12-3/TRBV12-4	TRBJ1-2	CASSLNGEALGYTF
TRBV7-2	TRBJ1-2	CASSFSRYGLNYGYTF
TRBV25-1	TRBJ1-4	CASSISNGLSEKLFF
TRBV19	TRBJ2-7	CASSIGSYEQYF
TRBV7-9	TRBJ1-2	CASSLGSGSNYTF
TRBV7-3	TRBJ2-6	CASSLNPTVSGANVLTF
TRBV3-1	TRBJ2-5	CASSRRDGETQYF
TRBV19	TRBJ2-3	CASSRGSGTLDPDTQYF
TRBV28	TRBJ2-4	CASSPTGPSSNIQYF
TRBV19	TRBJ2-7	CASSASAGGHRKQYF
TRBV7-2	TRBJ2-7	CASSLRDRAYEQYF
TRBV7-8	TRBJ2-2	CASSLIEANTGELFF
TRBV6-5	TRBJ2-5	CASSSVHRGEETQYF
TRBV7-9	TRBJ1-3	CASIKTGNTIYF
TRBV10-3	TRBJ2-7	CANAPTRYEQYF
TRBV2	TRBJ2-5	CASKNLHGEETQYF
TRBV7-2	TRBJ1-6	CASSLYGGTGSPLHF
TRBV2	TRBJ2-7	CASTKRPPRGQTSGRHFYEQYF
TRBV19	TRBJ1-4	CATSRRPLEEKLFF
TRBV5-1	TRBJ2-7	CASSLGGPNGEQYF
TRBV5-1	TRBJ2-2	CASSDPGRTGELFF
TRBV25-1	TRBJ2-5	CASSEFRWAEETQYF
TRBV19	TRBJ1-2	CASSIGPLFVYTF
TRBV2	TRBJ1-1	CASSESGRYLNTEAFF
TRBV19	TRBJ1-6	CASSIGASPLHF
TRBV6-1	TRBJ1-6	CASSSGEGSSYNSPLHF
TRBV20-1	TRBJ1-5	CSARATGGTNQPQHF
TRBV6-1	TRBJ2-7	CASSELETGAYEQYF
TRBV19	TRBJ1-2	CASSTLGVGYGYTF
TRBV6-1	TRBJ1-5	CASTGQRRAGGQPQHF
TRBV30	TRBJ2-3	CAWSALGALTDTQYF
TRBV27	TRBJ1-2	CASSLSYGQNYGYTF
TRBV7-2	TRBJ1-1	CASSLVADLSTEAFF
TRBV10-1	TRBJ1-1	CASRVHGGWNTEAFF
TRBV5-1	TRBJ2-3	CASSNRGLSGTDTQYF
TRBV19	TRBJ1-5	CASRPGQDGRPQHF
TRBV15	TRBJ1-2	CATSRDYSGGDFYGYTF